This T cell receptor (beta chain) was recovered during a study of blood T cell repertoires in COVID-19. Participants, 18 to 89 years old, spanned about two dozen US areas. Allocation to cohorts depended on clinical history reported by the participants. Symptom resolution, clearance, or two negative PCRs marked the recovered donors of Cohort 3. This clone was seen only once. At one of its ends the junction is not consistent with the germline gene, which may arise from a read error. The method was immunoSEQ multiplex PCR; TCRdb's version includes in-frame clones alone and lacks a portion of them. The sample has some 530,000 clones, about 88% seen once; the top ten hold just over 8%. CDR1 is MGHRA, CDR2 YSYEKL, per germline. This CDR3 region has 19 residues.

The specimen was PBMCs or T cells enriched from blood (not recorded which). This TCR came from a woman aged 55-70 years who had recovered from COVID-19. The chain carries TRBV4-1 and TRBJ1-3; TRBD1 might be the D (6 bases). The CDR3 protein is CASSQEKVVGQTSGNTIYF. In DNA, the CDR3 is TGCGCCAGCAGTCAAGAGAAAGTAGTCGGACAGACCTCTGGAAACACCATATATTTT.